These 20 T cell receptor beta chains share one sample of origin, sequenced in a study of cytomegalovirus exposure and HLA in healthy donors. The PCR was carried out with 60 Vbeta primers and 13 Jbeta primers. Here immunoSEQ multiplex PCR was the method, and the copy in TCRdb shows in-frame clones only, minus some. The data contain under 120,000 clones, around 80% of them seen just once; the ten biggest clones take up roughly 4.9%. The material sequenced was PBMCs. These receptors came from a female donor in good health and CMV-seropositive.

The chain couples TRBV7-9 to TRBJ1-2, with 7 bases aligning to TRBD1. The CDR3 length is 14 residues. Looked up from germline, CDR1 is SEHNR and CDR2 is FQNEAQ (reference sequence). Trimming cost V 5 bases and J 8 bases; bases outside gene matches: 11. The CDR3 region has the DNA TGTGCCAGCAGCCCCAGCAACAGGGGTGACGGCTACACCTTC. Its translation is CASSPSNRGDGYTF.

V gene TRBV30 combines with J gene TRBJ2-7; 7 bases are shared with TRBD2. The CDR3 extends over 13 amino acids. The J segment lost 4 bases and the V segment lost 0 bases, leaving 3 bases of the junction unmatched. The germline V gene has CDR1 GTSNPN and CDR2 SVGIG (reference sequence). For the CDR3, the DNA is TGTGCCTGGAGTGTACTAGCGTCTTACGAGCAGTACTTC. It yields the protein CAWSVLASYEQYF.

This clone appeared a few times. This chain joins TRBV14 and TRBJ1-5; a weak D match, TRBD1 (5 bases). Germline CDR1 is SGHDN and CDR2 is FVKESK. The CDR3 is made up of 13 amino acids. V gave up 4 bases and J gave up 4 bases, with 8 bases separating them. CDR3 protein: CASSPGGNQPQHF. Written as DNA, the CDR3 is TGTGCCAGCAGCCCCGGGGGGAATCAGCCCCAGCATTTT.

The rearrangement uses TRBV6-1 and TRBJ1-5, with D unresolved. V lost 1 base and J 2 bases, leaving 6 bases between the germline ends. The CDR3 totals 14 residues. Germline-derived CDR1 and CDR2 are MNHNS and SASEGT. CDR3 coding DNA: TGTGCCAGCAGTGAAGTCACTGGCAATCAGCCCCAGCATTTT. Protein product: CASSEVTGNQPQHF.

The CDR3 loop reads CASSRDRTYNEQFF. CDR3 bases: TGTGCCAGCAGCCGGGACAGGACTTACAATGAGCAGTTCTTC. The chain joins TRBV4-2 to TRBJ2-1; 8 nucleotides line up with TRBD1. V shed 4 bases and J 4 bases; nucleotides not matched to a gene: 3. Looked up from germline, CDR1 is LGHNA and CDR2 is YNFKEQ. The CDR3 runs 14 residues.

V usage is TRBV5-1 and J usage is TRBJ1-4; TRBD1 matches 8 bases. Germline loops: CDR1 SGHRS, CDR2 YFSETQ. J was trimmed by 3 bases and V by 3 bases; bases with no gene match: 16. The CDR3 runs to 19 residues. The CDR3 loop is CASSYYKPGGSGPNEKLFF. The CDR3 DNA reads as TGCGCCAGCAGCTACTATAAACCAGGGGGCTCTGGACCTAATGAAAAACTGTTTTTT.

The CDR3 here is CAWSVFVLGHINTEAFF. CDR3 sequence (DNA): TGTGCCTGGAGTGTGTTCGTGTTGGGACACATCAACACTGAAGCTTTCTTT. V usage is TRBV30 and J usage is TRBJ1-1; D is perhaps TRBD1 (6 bases). The CDR3 is made up of 17 amino acids. Germline loops: CDR1 GTSNPN, CDR2 SVGIG (reference sequence). Trimming cost V 0 bases and J 2 bases, with 19 bases left between them.

The DNA for the CDR3 is TGTGCCAGCAGCTACAGGGATACTAGCGGAGCCTACGAGCAGTACTTC. Translation: CASSYRDTSGAYEQYF. The rearrangement uses TRBV6-5 and TRBJ2-7, with 8 bases identical to TRBD2. V lost 6 bases and J lost 2; bases outside the gene matches: 12. In germline, CDR1 is MNHEY, CDR2 SVGAGI. This CDR3 spans 16 amino acids.

This rearrangement joins TRBV5-5 to TRBJ1-1; D might be TRBD1 (6 bases). The germline V gene has CDR1 SGHKS and CDR2 YYEKEE (reference sequence). This CDR3 region has 16 residues. The V gene lost 0 bases and the J gene lost 4 bases, with 16 bases spanning the gap. CDR3 region: CASSLGVRGISTEAFF. DNA for the CDR3: TGTGCCAGCAGCTTGGGGGTGAGGGGGATAAGCACTGAAGCTTTCTTT.

The rearrangement links TRBV4-1 to TRBJ2-5, with D perhaps TRBD1 (5 bases). The end of the DNA is better explained by TRBJ2-7, so the J call may be wrong. The germline V gene encodes CDR1 MGHRA and CDR2 YSYEKL. The CDR3 consists of 14 residues. Here the CDR3 DNA reads TGCGCCAGCAGCCAAGTAAGCAGGGTCTACGAGCAGTACTTC. Translation gives CASSQVSRVYEQYF.

The chain links TRBV19 to TRBJ2-7, with TRBD2 matching over 8 bases. The germline V gene has CDR1 LNHDA and CDR2 SQIVND (reference sequence). The V segment lost 1 base and the J segment 4 bases; nucleotides outside the gene matches: 6. The CDR3 is made up of 15 amino acids. The CDR3 protein is CASSIGSSGIYEQYF. CDR3 in DNA: TGTGCCAGTAGTATAGGAAGTAGCGGGATTTACGAGCAGTACTTC.

The chain employs TRBV6-4 and TRBJ2-1; possible D gene TRBD2, 7 bases. V lost 4 bases and J lost 9, with 19 bases in between. From germline, CDR1 is MRHNA and CDR2 SNTAGT. The CDR3 runs 15 residues. CDR3 bases: TGTGCCAGCAGTGTTGGGGGCGCGGGAGAGGGTGAGCAGTTCTTC. Its protein is CASSVGGAGEGEQFF.

The chain has TRBV15 and TRBJ1-5; D gene unclear. CDR3 length equals 15 residues. Germline CDR1 and CDR2: LNHNV and YYDKDF (reference sequence). V lost 1 base to trimming and J lost 6 bases, with 13 bases between them. The CDR3: CATSRVLGDGQPQHF. CDR3 in DNA: TGTGCCACCAGCAGAGTTTTGGGCGACGGTCAGCCCCAGCATTTT.

The J gene is TRBJ1-5, the V gene TRBV30; tentatively, D is TRBD1 (5 bases). The CDR3 covers 13 residues. The germline V gene encodes CDR1 GTSNPN and CDR2 SVGIG (reference sequence). V lost 4 bases and J 3 bases, leaving 10 bases between the germline ends. The CDR3, as DNA: TGTGCCTGGAACAGGATCCCCAATCAGCCCCAGCATTTT. Encoded protein: CAWNRIPNQPQHF.

The chain is built from TRBV19 and TRBJ1-2, with TRBD1 as a possible D gene (6 bases). The germline V gene encodes CDR1 LNHDA and CDR2 SQIVND (reference sequence). This CDR3 contains 15 residues. The germline V and J ends were trimmed by 5 bases and 5 bases, with 18 bases remaining between them. The CDR3 DNA reads TGTGCCAGTAGTCCCAACAGGGCCCGCGGGTATGGCTACACCTTC. Translation gives CASSPNRARGYGYTF.

V and J are TRBV28 and TRBJ1-1, with 8 nucleotides matching TRBD1. This CDR3 region has 15 residues. Germline V gene lookup returns CDR1 MDHEN and CDR2 SYDVKM. Germline trimming cut 2 bases from V and 2 bases from J; bases unmatched to any gene: 4. CDR3 region: CASSLPDRENTEAFF. The CDR3 region has the DNA TGTGCCAGCAGTTTACCGGACAGGGAAAACACTGAAGCTTTCTTT.

In its sample, this clone was seen a few times. The rearrangement uses TRBV27 and TRBJ1-2; 10 bases line up with TRBD1. Germline V gene sequence: CDR1 MNHEY, CDR2 SMNVEV (reference sequence). This CDR3 is built from 16 residues. V was clipped by 5 bases and J by 0 bases; unmatched bases: 6. CDR3 nucleotides: TGTGCCAGCAGTCCGGGGACAGGGGCTGCTAACTATGGCTACACCTTC. The encoded protein is CASSPGTGAANYGYTF.

The rearrangement joins TRBV29-1 to TRBJ2-3; TRBD2 agrees at 15 bases. V was pared by 3 bases and J by 1 base, with 2 bases of the junction left unmatched. This CDR3 is 16 amino acids long. CDR1 is SQVTM, CDR2 ANQGSEA, per germline. This CDR3 is CSVEGTSGGRTDTQYF. CDR3 bases: TGCAGCGTTGAGGGGACTAGCGGGGGGCGCACAGATACGCAGTATTTT.

The chain combines TRBV29-1 with TRBJ1-2; maybe TRBD1 (6 bases). The V gene lost 7 bases and the J gene lost 0 bases, with 15 bases spanning the gap. Germline V gene data show CDR1 as SQVTM and CDR2 as ANQGSEA. This CDR3 is 14 amino acids long. CDR3 loop: CSATGTPTNYGYTF. In DNA form, the CDR3 reads TGCAGCGCAACCGGGACACCTACTAACTATGGCTACACCTTC.

The chain combines TRBV6-5 with TRBJ1-2; a possible D gene is TRBD1 (5 bases). The germline V and J ends were trimmed by 5 bases and 5 bases, with 15 bases remaining between them. Germline loops: CDR1 MNHEY, CDR2 SVGAGI. The CDR3 covers 14 residues. Written as DNA, the CDR3 is TGTGCCAGCAGTCAAGAGACAGAGAAATATGGCTACACCTTC. It is translated as CASSQETEKYGYTF.